The 29 T cell receptor beta chains reported below all come from one sample, sequenced in a study of tumor-infiltrating lymphocytes in primary liver carcinoma (dated by TCRdb to about 2017). Sequencing relied on an Illumina HiSeq 2500. Using a constant-region primer and ProtoScript II reverse transcriptase, TCRbeta-specific cDNA was reverse-transcribed from around 500 ng total RNA. The TCRbeta libraries were prepared through three rounds of nested multiplex PCR following a slightly modified ARM-PCR procedure. Each of the first two PCR rounds ran for about 10 cycles and used multiplex TRBV1-TRBV30 forward primers together with a Cbeta reverse primer. TCRdb reanalyzed the raw reads on its own, using fastp at Q25 for trimming and MiXCR for clone calling, and kept in-frame beta chains. One record per CDR3 amino acid sequence lists the most common genes and DNA. This sample holds 100,000 to 150,000 distinct CDR3 sequences; approximately 64% were observed only once. The top ten clones comprise roughly 7.9% of the sample.

Total RNA and DNA were co-extracted from about 19-30 mg of bulk tissue with the AllPrep DNA/RNA mini kit, without cell sorting. What was sequenced was liver tumor tissue from sampling region 3. This specimen's cell subset or site label, per the study, means: tumor region T3, left-lateral pole. Source of these receptors: an older woman with primary liver carcinoma and hepatitis B virus infection.

V is TRBV5-1 and J is TRBJ2-1, with 9 positions matching TRBD2. V shed 4 bases and J 7 bases; nucleotides not matched to a gene: 12. The CDR3 length is 16 residues. CDR1 SGHRS and CDR2 YFSETQ come from the germline V gene. The DNA for the CDR3 is TGCGCCAGCAGCCCGCGACTAGCGGTCATGGGGAATGAGCAGTTCTTC. It yields the protein CASSPRLAVMGNEQFF. Complete variable domain (other parts from reference TRBV5-1 and TRBJ2-1): KAGVTQTPRYLIKTRGQQVTLSCSPISGHRSVSWYQQTPGQGLQFLFEYFSETQRNKGNFPGRFSGRQFSNSRSEMNVSTLELGDSALYLCASSPRLAVMGNEQFFGPGTRLTVL.

Remarks on this clonotype: At one end the junction does not follow the germline gene, possibly because of a read error. The chain recombines TRBV5-1 with TRBJ2-1; 10 positions agree with TRBD2. Germline V gene sequence: CDR1 SGHRS, CDR2 YFSETQ. The CDR3 totals 15 residues. CDR3 residues: CASRGAGGLSNEQFF. DNA of the CDR3: TGCGCAAGCAGAGGAGCGGGAGGGCTCAGCAATGAGCAGTTCTTC. Complete variable domain (other parts from reference TRBV5-1 and TRBJ2-1): KAGVTQTPRYLIKTRGQQVTLSCSPISGHRSVSWYQQTPGQGLQFLFEYFSETQRNKGNFPGRFSGRQFSNSRSEMNVSTLELGDSALYLCASRGAGGLSNEQFFGPGTRLTVL.

A word on this clonotype: Lacking the conserved final phenylalanine or tryptophan, this CDR3 likely reflects a read error. The chain carries TRBV11-2 and TRBJ2-3; D perhaps matches TRBD1 (5 bases). The germline V gene encodes CDR1 SGHAT and CDR2 FQNNGV. The CDR3 has 14 residues. Written as DNA, the CDR3 is TGTGCTGGCAGCATGGGGCTTCCCACAGATACGCAGTATTAT. Its protein is CAGSMGLPTDTQYY.

On this clonotype: This CDR3 is missing its conserved last phenylalanine or tryptophan, likely due to a read error. V is TRBV6-1 and J is TRBJ2-7; TRBD2 might be the D (6 bases). The CDR3 extends over 15 amino acids. Germline CDR1 reads MNHNS; CDR2 reads SASEGT. Trimming cost V 2 bases and J 5 bases, with 16 bases left between them. CDR3 protein: CASSESPGTGNEQYL. The CDR3 DNA is TGTGCCAGCAGTGAATCACCCGGGACTGGCAACGAGCAGTACTTA.

This clonotype was counted once. This is likely a read error, given that the CDR3 carries no conserved phenylalanine or tryptophan at its end. The gene calls are TRBV5-5 and TRBJ2-1, with TRBD2 identical over 13 bases. The CDR3 totals 16 residues. The germline V gene encodes CDR1 SGHKS and CDR2 YYEKEE (reference sequence). The CDR3 bases are TGTGCCGGCAGCTCCGGACTAGCGGGAGCTTACAATGAGCAGTTCATC. It translates to CAGSSGLAGAYNEQFI.

As for this clonotype: Compared with germline, one end of the junction differs, possibly owing to a read error. The chain has TRBV4-2 and TRBJ2-1; D is perhaps TRBD1 (6 bases). CDR1 is LGHNA and CDR2 is YNFKEQ in the germline V gene. The CDR3 is made up of 16 amino acids. The CDR3 coding sequence is TGTGCCAGCAGCCCGAACGACAGGCATAGTGGCAATGAGAAGTTCTTC. Residues: CASSPNDRHSGNEKFF.

As for this clonotype: The junction departs from germline at one end; a sequencing error may be responsible. This chain connects TRBV5-4 to TRBJ2-7; 11 bases are a match to TRBD2. The CDR3 length is 15 residues. Germline lookup yields CDR1 SGHNT and CDR2 YYREEE (reference sequence). The chain's CDR3 is CASNLTSGSSYEQYF. DNA of the CDR3: TGTGCTAGCAACCTAACTAGCGGGAGCTCCTACGAGCAGTACTTC.

This chain links TRBV6-5 with TRBJ2-7, with D uncertain. Trimming shortened V by 5 bases and J by 8 bases, and 13 bases separated the two germline ends. The CDR3 is 12 residues long. CDR1 MNHEY and CDR2 SVGAGI come from the germline V gene. This CDR3 is CASSGPGCKQYF. The CDR3 nucleotides are TGTGCCAGCAGTGGCCCAGGATGCAAGCAGTACTTC.

Concerning this clonotype: Being one base from a much bigger clone, this may be a read error. The rearrangement joins TRBV10-2 to TRBJ2-7; D unresolved. In germline, CDR1 is WSHSY, CDR2 SAAADI. This CDR3 contains 12 residues. Here the CDR3 reads CASIESAYEQYF. The CDR3 bases are TGCGCCAGCATTGAGTCGGCATACGAGCAGTACTTC.

This clonotype was observed a single time. A read error may produce the germline difference seen at one junction end. The chain joins TRBV4-2 to TRBJ1-6, with a tentative D call TRBD1 (5 bases). This CDR3 is built from 17 residues. Per the germline V gene, CDR1 is LGHNA and CDR2 is YNFKEQ. CDR3 DNA: TGTGTCAGCAGCCAAGGAGCCGCGGAGAGGGGAAATTCACCCCTCCACTTT. It is translated as CVSSQGAAERGNSPLHF.

The rearrangement joins TRBV6-5 to TRBJ1-1; no clear D. V lost 4 bases to trimming and J lost 4 bases, with 13 bases between them. CDR1 is MNHEY and CDR2 is SVGAGI in the germline V gene. CDR3 length: 14 residues. CDR3 amino acids: CASSLDPAATEAFF. The CDR3 DNA reads as TGTGCCAGCAGTTTGGACCCTGCTGCCACTGAAGCTTTCTTT.

On this clonotype: The junction does not match germline at one end; this may be a read error. This chain connects TRBV11-3 to TRBJ2-1; tentatively, D is TRBD2 (7 bases). In germline, CDR1 is SGHNT, CDR2 YENEEA. The CDR3 contains 17 residues. Here the CDR3 DNA reads TGTGCTAGTAGCTCCCGGGGGGCGCGGACCATGGGCAATGGGCAGTTCTTC. Protein: CASSSRGARTMGNGQFF. Full variable domain (outside the CDR3, taken from reference TRBV11-3 and TRBJ2-1): EAGVVQSPRYKIIEKKQPVAFWCNPISGHNTLYWYLQNLGQGPELLIRYENEEAVDDSQLPKDRFSAERLKGVDSTLKIQPAELGDSAVYLCASSSRGARTMGNGQFFGPGTRLTVL.

This sequence joins TRBV28 and TRBJ2-2, with a tentative D call TRBD2 (5 bases). The CDR3 extends over 14 amino acids. The germline V and J ends were trimmed by 8 bases and 2 bases, with 12 bases remaining between them. In germline, CDR1 is MDHEN, CDR2 SYDVKM. In DNA, the CDR3 is TGTGCCAGCGGCGAGACTATTAACACCGGGGAGCTGTTTTTT. Its protein is CASGETINTGELFF.

For this clonotype: Compared with germline, one end of the junction differs, possibly owing to a read error. V and J are TRBV4-2 and TRBJ2-7, with a tentative D call TRBD2 (5 bases). CDR1 and CDR2 from the germline V gene are LGHNA and YNFKEQ. The length of the CDR3 is 13 residues. In DNA form, the CDR3 reads TGTGTCAGCAGCCAAGAGCGGCTCGGTGAGCAGTACTTC. Translation: CVSSQERLGEQYF.

The genes are TRBV18 and TRBJ2-7; the D gene is possibly TRBD2 (6 bases). Trimming took off 3 bases at V and 7 bases at J, with 13 bases between the two ends. The germline CDR1 and CDR2 sequences are KGHSH and LQKENI. This CDR3 spans 13 amino acids. The chain's CDR3 is CASSPGYGREQYF. The CDR3, as DNA: TGTGCCAGCTCACCGGGGTACGGGAGAGAGCAGTACTTC.

Of note for this clonotype: This may be a read error: a much more frequent sequence differs by one nucleotide. This chain connects TRBV12-3 or TRBV12-4 to TRBJ2-7; 7 bases agree with TRBD1. The CDR3 runs 14 residues. The J segment lost 5 bases and the V segment lost 5 bases, leaving 9 bases of the junction unmatched. The CDR3 region is CASSTRDSGHEQYF. CDR3 nucleotides: TGTGCCAGCAGTACCCGGGACAGTGGCCACGAGCAGTACTTC.

This sequence joins TRBV30 and TRBJ2-5; a weak D match, TRBD2 (6 bases). Trimming cost V 3 bases and J 5 bases, with 16 bases left between them. The CDR3 contains 14 residues. CDR1 and CDR2 (germline): GTSNPN, SVGIG (reference sequence). The CDR3 is CAWSLGGGSETQYF. The CDR3 DNA reads as TGTGCCTGGAGCCTCGGGGGAGGATCTGAGACCCAGTACTTC.

To note about this clonotype: One end of the junction fails to match germline, which may point to a read error. This chain uses TRBV5-4 with TRBJ2-5, with TRBD2 matching over 12 bases. From germline, CDR1 is SGHNT and CDR2 YYREEE (reference sequence). This CDR3 spans 15 amino acids. CDR3 protein: CASNFGTSGQETEYF. In nucleotides, the CDR3 is TGTGCCAGCAACTTCGGGACTAGCGGGCAAGAGACCGAGTACTTC.

CDR3 nucleotides: TGTGCCAGCAGTGAGATCACTAGCGGGAGTAGCGACGAGCAGTACTTC. It codes for CASSEITSGSSDEQYF. The chain combines TRBV6-6 with TRBJ2-7; 11 bases match TRBD2. Germline CDR1 MNHNY, CDR2 SVGAGI (reference sequence). The V and J ends lost 5 bases and 5 bases, in that order; junction bases with no gene match: 11. The CDR3 covers 16 residues.

Remarks on this clonotype: One end of the junction does not line up with germline, which may come from a read error. The chain employs TRBV6-5 and TRBJ1-5; 8 bases align to TRBD1. The germline V gene has CDR1 MNHEY and CDR2 SVGAGI. This CDR3 has 12 residues. The CDR3 nucleotides are TGTGCCAGCAGTGAGTGCAGGGGGCCCCACCATTTT. Protein product: CASSECRGPHHF.

Comments on this clonotype: Just one base apart from a much larger clone, this may be a read error. This chain connects TRBV28 to TRBJ2-3; 8 nucleotides align to TRBD1. The CDR3 runs 14 residues. J was trimmed by 1 base and V by 10 bases; bases with no gene match: 7. Germline CDR1 reads MDHEN; CDR2 reads SYDVKM. CDR3 DNA sequence: TGTGCCAACAGGATGACAGGGGGCACAGATACGCAGTATTTT. This sequence encodes CANRMTGGTDTQYF.

On this clonotype itself: This may arise from a read error, as a much more abundant clone is one base away. The conserved phenylalanine or tryptophan is not found at the CDR3 terminus, so this likely reflects a read error. V usage is TRBV12-3 or TRBV12-4 and J usage is TRBJ2-2; 7 bases agree with TRBD1. The V gene end was trimmed by 3 bases and the J gene end by 2 bases; junction bases not matched to a gene: 3. The CDR3 loop spans 15 amino acids. In DNA form, the CDR3 reads TGTGCCAGCAGTTTCGACAGGGCTAACACCGGGGAGCTGTTTTAT. The encoded protein is CASSFDRANTGELFY.

About this clonotype itself: A single base separates this from a much larger clone, so it may be a read error. The rearrangement uses TRBV7-8 and TRBJ2-7, with TRBD1 identical over 9 bases. CDR1 and CDR2 from the germline V gene are SGHVS and FQNEAQ. Trimming at V came to 1 base and at J to 6 bases, leaving 10 bases not matched to a gene. The CDR3 runs to 16 residues. CDR3 sequence: CASSLENGTGRSEQYF. CDR3 coding DNA: TGTGCCAGCAGCTTAGAGAACGGGACAGGGAGGTCCGAGCAGTACTTC.

This clonotype was counted ten times or more. The V gene is TRBV30, the J gene TRBJ1-1; the D gene is possibly TRBD1 (5 bases). Germline V lookup: CDR1 GTSNPN, CDR2 SVGIG (reference sequence). This CDR3 is built from 16 residues. The germline V and J ends were trimmed by 0 bases and 5 bases, with 19 bases remaining between them. This chain's CDR3 is CAWSVLGRERETEAFF. CDR3 coding DNA: TGTGCCTGGAGTGTACTCGGCAGGGAGAGGGAGACTGAAGCTTTCTTT.

With regard to this clonotype: A much larger clone differs by one base, so this may be a read error. The CDR3, as DNA: TGCGCCAACACCTGGGGCAGCACAGATACGCAGTATTTT. This gives the protein CANTWGSTDTQYF. This chain joins TRBV5-1 and TRBJ2-3, with a weak D call TRBD1 (5 bases). CDR1 is SGHRS, CDR2 YFSETQ, per germline. Trimming stripped 9 bases from V and 0 bases from J, with 11 bases between. The CDR3 length is 13 residues.

The gene calls are TRBV11-2 and TRBJ2-1; D is possibly TRBD2 (7 bases). This CDR3 has 13 residues. Per the germline V gene, CDR1 is SGHAT and CDR2 is FQNNGV. With 7 bases removed from V and 12 bases from J, the gap between germline ends came to 19 bases. The CDR3 spells CASNSYGGPGQFF. The CDR3 nucleotides read TGTGCCAGCAACTCGTACGGGGGGCCTGGGCAGTTCTTC.

This chain uses TRBV11-2 with TRBJ1-1, with a tentative D call TRBD1 (6 bases). V was clipped by 3 bases and J by 7 bases, with 21 bases between them. The germline CDR1 and CDR2 sequences are SGHAT and FQNNGV. The CDR3 has 16 residues. CDR3 loop: CASSFAKLGGHIEAFF. As DNA, the CDR3 is TGTGCCAGCAGCTTCGCGAAACTGGGGGGACACATTGAAGCTTTCTTT.

A note on this clonotype: With a much larger clone just one base away, this may be a read error. This rearrangement joins TRBV6-6 to TRBJ1-2, with 10 positions matching TRBD1. Germline values: CDR1 MNHNY, CDR2 SVGAGI (reference sequence). V lost 2 bases and J lost 8; bases outside the gene matches: 8. The CDR3 loop spans 15 amino acids. The DNA of the CDR3 is TGTGCCAGCAGTTACGCCAGTGACAGGGGGCTAGGCTACACCTTC. It encodes CASSYASDRGLGYTF.

The rearrangement joins TRBV30 to TRBJ2-5, with no clear D. Germline loops: CDR1 GTSNPN, CDR2 SVGIG (reference sequence). Trimming stripped 4 bases from V and 2 bases from J, with 20 bases between. The CDR3 has 16 residues. The CDR3 DNA follows: TGTGCCTGGATTGGGTTGGCAGCCCAACATCAAGAGACCCAGTACTTC. It is translated as CAWIGLAAQHQETQYF.